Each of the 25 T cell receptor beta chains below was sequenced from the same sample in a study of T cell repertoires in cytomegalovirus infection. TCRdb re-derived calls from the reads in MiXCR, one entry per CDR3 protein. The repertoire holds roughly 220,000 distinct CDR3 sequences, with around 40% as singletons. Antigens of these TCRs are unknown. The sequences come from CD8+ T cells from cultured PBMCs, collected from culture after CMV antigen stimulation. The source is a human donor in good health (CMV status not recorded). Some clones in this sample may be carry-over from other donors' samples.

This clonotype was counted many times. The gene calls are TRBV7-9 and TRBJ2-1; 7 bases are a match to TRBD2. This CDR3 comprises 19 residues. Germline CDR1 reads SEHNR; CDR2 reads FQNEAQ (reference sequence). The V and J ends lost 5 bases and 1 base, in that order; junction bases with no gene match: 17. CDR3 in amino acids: CASSPPTPPSGASYNEQFF. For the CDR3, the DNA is TGTGCCAGCAGCCCACCGACCCCTCCTAGCGGTGCATCCTACAATGAGCAGTTCTTC. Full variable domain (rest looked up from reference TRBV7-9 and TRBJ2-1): DTGVSQNPRHKITKRGQNVTFRCDPISEHNRLYWYRQTLGQGPEFLTYFQNEAQLEKSRLLSDRFSAERPKGSFSTLEIQRTEQGDSAMYLCASSPPTPPSGASYNEQFFGPGTRLTVL.

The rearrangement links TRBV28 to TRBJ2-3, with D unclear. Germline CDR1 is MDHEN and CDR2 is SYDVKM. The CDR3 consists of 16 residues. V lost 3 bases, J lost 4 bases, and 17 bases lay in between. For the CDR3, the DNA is TGTGCCAGCAGTTTTGAAACTGGGGTGTACTCAGATACGCAGTATTTT. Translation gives CASSFETGVYSDTQYF.

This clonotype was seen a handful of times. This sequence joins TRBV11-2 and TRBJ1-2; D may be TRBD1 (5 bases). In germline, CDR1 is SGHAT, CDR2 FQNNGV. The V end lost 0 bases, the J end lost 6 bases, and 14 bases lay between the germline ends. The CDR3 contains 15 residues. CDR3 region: CASSLDWSSTDGYTF. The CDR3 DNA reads TGTGCCAGCAGCTTAGATTGGAGTTCGACAGATGGCTACACCTTC.

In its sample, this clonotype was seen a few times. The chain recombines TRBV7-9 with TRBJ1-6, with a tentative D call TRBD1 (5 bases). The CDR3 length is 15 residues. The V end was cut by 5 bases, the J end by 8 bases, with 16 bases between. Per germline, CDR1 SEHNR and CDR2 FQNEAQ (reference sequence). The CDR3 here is CASSGGRTEDSPLHF. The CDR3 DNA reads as TGTGCCAGCAGCGGGGGACGAACAGAGGATTCACCCCTCCACTTT. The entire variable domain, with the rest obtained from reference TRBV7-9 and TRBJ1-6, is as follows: DTGVSQNPRHKITKRGQNVTFRCDPISEHNRLYWYRQTLGQGPEFLTYFQNEAQLEKSRLLSDRFSAERPKGSFSTLEIQRTEQGDSAMYLCASSGGRTEDSPLHFGNGTRLTVT.

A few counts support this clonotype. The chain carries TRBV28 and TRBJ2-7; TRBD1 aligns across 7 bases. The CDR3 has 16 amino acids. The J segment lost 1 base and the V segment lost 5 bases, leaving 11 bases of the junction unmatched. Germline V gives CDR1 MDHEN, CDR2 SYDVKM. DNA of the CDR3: TGTGCCAGCAGTCCGACAGGGCCCATTCGATCCTACGAGCAGTACTTC. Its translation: CASSPTGPIRSYEQYF.

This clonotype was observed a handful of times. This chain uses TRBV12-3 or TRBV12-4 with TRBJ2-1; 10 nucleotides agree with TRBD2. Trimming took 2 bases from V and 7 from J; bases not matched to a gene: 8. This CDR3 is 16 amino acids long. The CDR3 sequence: CASSLILAGAKNEQFF. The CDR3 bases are TGTGCCAGCAGTTTAATCCTAGCGGGAGCGAAGAATGAGCAGTTCTTC.

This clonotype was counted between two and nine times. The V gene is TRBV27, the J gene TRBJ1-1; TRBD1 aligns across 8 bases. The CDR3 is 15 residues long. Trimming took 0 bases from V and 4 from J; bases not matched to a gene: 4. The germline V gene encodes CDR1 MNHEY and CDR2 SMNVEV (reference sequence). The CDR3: CASSLSAGGSTEAFF. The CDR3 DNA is TGTGCCAGCAGTTTATCCGCAGGGGGCAGCACTGAAGCTTTCTTT.

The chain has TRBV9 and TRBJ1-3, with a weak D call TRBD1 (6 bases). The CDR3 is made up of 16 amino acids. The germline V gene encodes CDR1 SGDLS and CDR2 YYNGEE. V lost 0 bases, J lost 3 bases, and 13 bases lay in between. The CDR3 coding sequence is TGTGCCAGCAGCGTAGTCGGGGGGCTTTGTGGAAACACCATATATTTT. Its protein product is CASSVVGGLCGNTIYF.

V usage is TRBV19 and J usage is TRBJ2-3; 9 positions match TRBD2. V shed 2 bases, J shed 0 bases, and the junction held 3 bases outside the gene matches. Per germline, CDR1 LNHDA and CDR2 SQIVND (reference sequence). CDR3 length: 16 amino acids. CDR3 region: CASSIKSGGSTDTQYF. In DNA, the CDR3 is TGTGCCAGTAGTATAAAGAGCGGGGGGAGCACAGATACGCAGTATTTT. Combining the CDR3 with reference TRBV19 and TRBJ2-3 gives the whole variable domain DGGITQSPKYLFRKEGQNVTLSCEQNLNHDAMYWYRQDPGQGLRLIYYSQIVNDFQKGDIAEGYSVSREKKESFPLTVTSAQKNPTAFYLCASSIKSGGSTDTQYFGPGTRLTVL.

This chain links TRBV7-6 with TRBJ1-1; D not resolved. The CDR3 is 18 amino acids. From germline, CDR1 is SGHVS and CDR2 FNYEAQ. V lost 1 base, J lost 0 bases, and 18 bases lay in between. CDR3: CASSLEILVDGLNTEAFF. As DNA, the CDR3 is TGTGCCAGCAGCTTAGAAATTCTGGTTGACGGCTTGAACACTGAAGCTTTCTTT. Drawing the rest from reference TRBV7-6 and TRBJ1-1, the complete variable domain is GAGVSQSPRYKVTKRGQDVALRCDPISGHVSLYWYRQALGQGPEFLTYFNYEAQQDKSGLPNDRFSAERPEGSISTLTIQRTEQRDSAMYRCASSLEILVDGLNTEAFFGQGTRLTVV.

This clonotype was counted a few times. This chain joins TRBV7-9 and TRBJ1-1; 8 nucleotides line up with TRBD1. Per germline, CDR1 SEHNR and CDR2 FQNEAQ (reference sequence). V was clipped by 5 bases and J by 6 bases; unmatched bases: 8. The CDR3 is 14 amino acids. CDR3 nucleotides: TGTGCCAGCAGCCGAGGACAGGGAGGACCTGAAGCTTTCTTT. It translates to CASSRGQGGPEAFF.

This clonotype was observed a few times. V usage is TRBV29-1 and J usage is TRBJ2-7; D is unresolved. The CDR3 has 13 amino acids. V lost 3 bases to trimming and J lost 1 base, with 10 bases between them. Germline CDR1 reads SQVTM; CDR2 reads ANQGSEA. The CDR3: CSVEAARSYEQYF. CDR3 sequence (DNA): TGCAGCGTTGAGGCAGCCCGATCCTACGAGCAGTACTTC.

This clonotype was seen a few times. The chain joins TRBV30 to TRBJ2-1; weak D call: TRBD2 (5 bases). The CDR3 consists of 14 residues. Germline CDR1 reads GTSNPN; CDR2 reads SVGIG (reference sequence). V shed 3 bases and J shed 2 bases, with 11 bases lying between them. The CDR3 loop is CAWSEGGTYNEQFF. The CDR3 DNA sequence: TGTGCCTGGAGCGAGGGCGGCACCTACAATGAGCAGTTCTTC.

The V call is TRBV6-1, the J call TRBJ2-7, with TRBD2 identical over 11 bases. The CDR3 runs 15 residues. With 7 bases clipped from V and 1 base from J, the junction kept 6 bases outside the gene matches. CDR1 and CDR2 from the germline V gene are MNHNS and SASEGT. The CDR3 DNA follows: TGTGCCAGCACTCCGGGACTAGCGGCGTCCTACGAGCAGTACTTC. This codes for CASTPGLAASYEQYF.

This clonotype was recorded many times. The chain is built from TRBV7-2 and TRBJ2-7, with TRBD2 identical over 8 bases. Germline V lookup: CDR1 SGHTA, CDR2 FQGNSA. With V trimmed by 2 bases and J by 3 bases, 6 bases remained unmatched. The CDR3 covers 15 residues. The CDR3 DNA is TGTGCCAGCAGCTTATTTGCGGGACTAGGCTACGAGCAGTACTTC. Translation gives CASSLFAGLGYEQYF. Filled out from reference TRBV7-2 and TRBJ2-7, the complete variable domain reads GAGVSQSPSNKVTEKGKDVELRCDPISGHTALYWYRQSLGQGLEFLIYFQGNSAPDKSGLPSDRFSAERTGGSVSTLTIQRTQQEDSAVYLCASSLFAGLGYEQYFGPGTRLTVT.

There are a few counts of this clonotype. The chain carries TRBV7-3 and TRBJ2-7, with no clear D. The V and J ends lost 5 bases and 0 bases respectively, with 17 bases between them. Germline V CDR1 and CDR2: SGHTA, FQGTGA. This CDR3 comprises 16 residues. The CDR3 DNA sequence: TGTGCCAGCAGCCCTATACCCACAGAATACTCCTACGAGCAGTACTTC. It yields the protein CASSPIPTEYSYEQYF. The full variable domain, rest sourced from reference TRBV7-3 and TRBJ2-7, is GAGVSQTPSNKVTEKGKYVELRCDPISGHTALYWYRQSLGQGPEFLIYFQGTGAADDSGLPNDRFFAVRPEGSVSTLKIQRTERGDSAVYLCASSPIPTEYSYEQYFGPGTRLTVT.

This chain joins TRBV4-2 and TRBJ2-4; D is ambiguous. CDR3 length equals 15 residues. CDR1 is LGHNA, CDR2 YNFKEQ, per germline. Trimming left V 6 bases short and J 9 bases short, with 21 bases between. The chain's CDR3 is CASSEQYSGYSIQYF. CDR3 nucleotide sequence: TGTGCCAGCAGTGAACAGTACTCTGGGTATAGCATTCAGTACTTC.

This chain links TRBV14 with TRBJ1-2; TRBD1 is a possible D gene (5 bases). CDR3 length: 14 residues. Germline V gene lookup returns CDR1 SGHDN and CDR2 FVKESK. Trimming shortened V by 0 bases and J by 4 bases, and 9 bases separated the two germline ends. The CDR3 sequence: CASSQEGGAYGYTF. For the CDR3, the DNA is TGTGCCAGCAGCCAAGAGGGGGGAGCCTATGGCTACACCTTC.

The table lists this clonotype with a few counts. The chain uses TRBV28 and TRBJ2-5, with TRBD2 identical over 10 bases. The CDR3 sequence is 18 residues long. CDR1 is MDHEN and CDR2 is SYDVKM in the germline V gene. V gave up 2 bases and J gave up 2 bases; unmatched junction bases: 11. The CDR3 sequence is CASSLGGLARGFQETQYF. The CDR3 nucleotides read TGTGCCAGCAGTTTAGGGGGACTAGCGCGAGGATTTCAAGAGACCCAGTACTTC.

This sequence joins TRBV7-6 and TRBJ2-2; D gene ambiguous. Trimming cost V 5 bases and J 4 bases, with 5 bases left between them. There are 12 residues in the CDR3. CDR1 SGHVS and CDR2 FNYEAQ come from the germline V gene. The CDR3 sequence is CASSHTTGELFF. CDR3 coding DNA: TGTGCCAGCAGCCACACCACCGGGGAGCTGTTTTTT.

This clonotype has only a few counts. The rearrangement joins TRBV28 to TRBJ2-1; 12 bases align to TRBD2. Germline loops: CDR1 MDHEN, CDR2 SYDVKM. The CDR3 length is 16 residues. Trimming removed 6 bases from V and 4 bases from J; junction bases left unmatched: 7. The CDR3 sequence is CASRRSSGRGYNEQFF. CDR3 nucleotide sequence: TGTGCCAGCAGGCGCTCTAGCGGGAGGGGATACAATGAGCAGTTCTTC.

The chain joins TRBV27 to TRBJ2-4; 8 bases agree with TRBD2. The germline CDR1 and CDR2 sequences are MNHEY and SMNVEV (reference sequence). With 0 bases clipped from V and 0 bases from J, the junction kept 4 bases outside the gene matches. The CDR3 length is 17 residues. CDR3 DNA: TGTGCCAGCAGTTTATCACGGGGGGGGCTAGCCAAAAACATTCAGTACTTC. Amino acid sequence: CASSLSRGGLAKNIQYF.

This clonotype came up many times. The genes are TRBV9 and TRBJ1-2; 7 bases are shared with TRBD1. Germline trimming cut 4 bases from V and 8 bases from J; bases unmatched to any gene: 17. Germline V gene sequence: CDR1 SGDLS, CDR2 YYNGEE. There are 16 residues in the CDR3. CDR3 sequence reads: CASSSAGGPRPLGYTF. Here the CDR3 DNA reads TGTGCCAGCAGCTCCGCAGGGGGACCGAGGCCCTTAGGCTACACCTTC.

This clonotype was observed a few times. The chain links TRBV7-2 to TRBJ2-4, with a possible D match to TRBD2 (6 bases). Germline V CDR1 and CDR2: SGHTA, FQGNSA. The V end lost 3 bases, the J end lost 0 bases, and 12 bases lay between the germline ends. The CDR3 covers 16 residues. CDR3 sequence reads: CASSLGGYLAKNIQYF. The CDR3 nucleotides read TGTGCCAGCAGCTTGGGAGGTTACCTAGCCAAAAACATTCAGTACTTC.

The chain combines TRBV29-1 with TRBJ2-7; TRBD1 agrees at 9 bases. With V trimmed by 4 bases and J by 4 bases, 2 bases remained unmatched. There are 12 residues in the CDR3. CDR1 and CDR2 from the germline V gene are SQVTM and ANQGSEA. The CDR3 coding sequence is TGCAGCGTTGGACAGGGGGTGTACGAGCAGTACTTC. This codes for CSVGQGVYEQYF.